The rows below give T cell receptor beta chains drawn from one sample of a study of control samples from healthy donors and cancer patients. The protocol was immunoSEQ multiplex PCR, while the TCRdb copy is restricted to in-frame clones and leaves out a portion. Of tens of thousands of clones in the sample, roughly nine tenths were seen once. The sequenced sample was PBMCs. These receptors were collected from a woman aged 45-65 years with colorectal cancer. The CDR3 runs from the conserved cysteine through the conserved F or W. Each record gives: clone size, J gene, D gene, V gene, CDR3 DNA, CDR3 protein. The D gene is left open where the match is weak. The size entry is marked missing in some rows and otherwise reads once, few, many or a size class.

size: .
J: TRBJ2-1
D: TRBD2
V: TRBV27
DNA: TGTGCCAGCAGTTTAGAGCGGGGGGCCTACAATGAGCAGTTCTTC
CDR3: CASSLERGAYNEQFF

size: once
J: TRBJ2-2
D: .
V: TRBV25-1
DNA: TGTGCCAGCAGTGATTACGGTGGGGGGCACACCGGGGAGCTGTTTTTT
CDR3: CASSDYGGGHTGELFF

size: .
J: TRBJ1-1
D: TRBD1
V: TRBV6-5
DNA: TGTGCCAGCAGTTACTCAAGACAGGGGGAGACTGAAGCTTTCTTT
CDR3: CASSYSRQGETEAFF

size: .
J: TRBJ2-1
D: TRBD2
V: TRBV5-6
DNA: TGTGCCAGCAGCCGGGCCCGGGGGGGTAACTCCTACAATGAGCAGTTCTTC
CDR3: CASSRARGGNSYNEQFF

size: .
J: TRBJ2-1
D: .
V: TRBV7-7
DNA: TGTGCCAGCAGCGAGGGTAGGGGGACGGGAAATGAGCAGTTCTTC
CDR3: CASSEGRGTGNEQFF

size: .
J: TRBJ1-1
D: .
V: TRBV28
DNA: TGTGCCAGCAGTCCACCGGGGGGCGGTGAAGCTTTCTTT
CDR3: CASSPPGGGEAFF

size: .
J: TRBJ2-5
D: TRBD1
V: TRBV19
DNA: TGTGCCAGTAGCAATCAACAGGGGGAGACCCAGTACTTC
CDR3: CASSNQQGETQYF

size: once
J: TRBJ2-3
D: .
V: TRBV5-1
DNA: TGCGCCAGCAGCTTAGAGGGAGATACGCAGTATTTT
CDR3: CASSLEGDTQYF

size: .
J: TRBJ2-4
D: TRBD2
V: TRBV4-1
DNA: TGCGCCAGCAGCCAAGATCCACTAGCGGGGGGCCTAGCCAAAAACATTCAGTACTTC
CDR3: CASSQDPLAGGLAKNIQYF

size: .
J: TRBJ2-6
D: TRBD1
V: TRBV18
DNA: TGTGCCAGCTCGCTGGGACAGCTTGGCTCTGGGGCCAACGTCCTGACTTTC
CDR3: CASSLGQLGSGANVLTF

size: .
J: TRBJ2-5
D: .
V: TRBV5-4
DNA: TGTGCCAGCAGCTTGGGGGGCAGGCAAGAGACCCAGTACTTC
CDR3: CASSLGGRQETQYF

size: .
J: TRBJ2-1
D: TRBD2
V: TRBV10-2
DNA: TGCGCCAGCAGTGGGTGGTCGCTAGCGGGGGAACTCTCCTACAATGAGCAGTTCTTC
CDR3: CASSGWSLAGELSYNEQFF

size: .
J: TRBJ1-6
D: .
V: TRBV3-1/TRBV3-2
DNA: TGTGCCAGCAGCCACCGGGGGGGCAATTCACCCCTCCACTTT
CDR3: CASSHRGGNSPLHF

size: .
J: TRBJ1-5
D: .
V: TRBV6-5
DNA: TGTGCCAGCAGTTACCAGCAGGGGTGGGATCAGCCCCAGCATTTT
CDR3: CASSYQQGWDQPQHF

size: .
J: TRBJ2-5
D: .
V: TRBV9
DNA: TGTGCCAGCAGCGTGCAGGGGACCGGGCAAGAGACCCAGTACTTC
CDR3: CASSVQGTGQETQYF

size: .
J: TRBJ1-1
D: .
V: TRBV5-1
DNA: TGCGCCAGCAGCTTGGGGTACAACACTGAAGCTTTCTTT
CDR3: CASSLGYNTEAFF

size: .
J: TRBJ1-6
D: TRBD1
V: TRBV30
DNA: TGTGCCTGGACCCTGAGGGACAGAAATTCACCCCTCCACTTT
CDR3: CAWTLRDRNSPLHF

size: .
J: TRBJ1-1
D: .
V: TRBV7-6
DNA: TGTGCCAGCAGCCCCGCGTCAGGTACTAAGAACACTGAAGCTTTCTTT
CDR3: CASSPASGTKNTEAFF

size: .
J: TRBJ1-2
D: .
V: TRBV30
DNA: TGTGCCTGGAGTACCTGGACAGCTATTAACTATGGCTACACCTTC
CDR3: CAWSTWTAINYGYTF

size: .
J: TRBJ2-1
D: .
V: TRBV6-5
DNA: TGTGCCAGCAGTTACCTTATGGGGGAGAATGAGCAGTTCTTC
CDR3: CASSYLMGENEQFF

size: few
J: TRBJ1-5
D: TRBD1
V: TRBV10-1
DNA: TGCGCCAGCAGTGAGAGACAGGGGTATAGCAATCAGCCCCAGCATTTT
CDR3: CASSERQGYSNQPQHF

size: .
J: TRBJ1-2
D: .
V: TRBV6-5
DNA: TGTGCCAGCAGTTACGACAGCCACTATGGCTACACCTTC
CDR3: CASSYDSHYGYTF

size: few
J: TRBJ1-2
D: .
V: TRBV4-3
DNA: TGCGCCAGCAGCCAAGAGCCTCGGCAAACCTATGGCTACACCTTC
CDR3: CASSQEPRQTYGYTF

size: .
J: TRBJ1-5
D: .
V: TRBV3-1/TRBV3-2
DNA: TGTGCCAGCAGCCAAGTCTGGGGTAGCGATCAGCCCCAGCATTTT
CDR3: CASSQVWGSDQPQHF

size: .
J: TRBJ1-2
D: .
V: TRBV30
DNA: TGTGCCTGGAGTGGGGGCGACTATGGCTACACCTTC
CDR3: CAWSGGDYGYTF

size: .
J: TRBJ2-3
D: TRBD2
V: TRBV5-1
DNA: TGCGCCAGCAGCTTGGCCACTAGCGGGGGGGCCGGGGGCCCAGATACGCAGTATTTT
CDR3: CASSLATSGGAGGPDTQYF

size: .
J: TRBJ1-1
D: .
V: TRBV30
DNA: TGTGCCTGGCTACAAAATGGGGGGACTGAAGCTTTCTTT
CDR3: CAWLQNGGTEAFF

size: .
J: TRBJ2-2
D: .
V: TRBV5-5
DNA: TGTGCCAGCAGCTTGGTCGGCGGCACCGGGGAGCTGTTTTTT
CDR3: CASSLVGGTGELFF

size: .
J: TRBJ2-3
D: TRBD2
V: TRBV5-1
DNA: TGCGCCAGCAGCTTGGGGACTAGCGGCACAGATACGCAGTATTTT
CDR3: CASSLGTSGTDTQYF

size: .
J: TRBJ1-2
D: .
V: TRBV19
DNA: TGTGCCAGTAGTATGGAACAGACTAGTGGCTACACCTTC
CDR3: CASSMEQTSGYTF

size: .
J: TRBJ1-2
D: TRBD1
V: TRBV6-5
DNA: TGTGCCAGCCGCCCCCTCCAGAGGGGGCCTGGCTACACCTTC
CDR3: CASRPLQRGPGYTF

size: few
J: TRBJ2-3
D: TRBD2
V: TRBV2
DNA: TGTGCCAGCAGGGACCCTAGCGGGGGGTGGACAGATACGCAGTATTTT
CDR3: CASRDPSGGWTDTQYF

size: .
J: TRBJ1-4
D: TRBD1
V: TRBV28
DNA: TGTGCCAGCAGTCCGGACAGGAGTAATGAAAAACTGTTTTTT
CDR3: CASSPDRSNEKLFF

size: .
J: TRBJ2-6
D: .
V: TRBV9
DNA: TGTGCCAGCAGCGGGACGAGCTCTGGGGCCAACGTCCTGACTTTC
CDR3: CASSGTSSGANVLTF

size: .
J: TRBJ1-3
D: TRBD1
V: TRBV7-2
DNA: TGTGCCAGCAGCCCAGAAGGGACAGGATCTCAAAGAAACACCATATATTTT
CDR3: CASSPEGTGSQRNTIYF

size: .
J: TRBJ2-1
D: .
V: TRBV3-1/TRBV3-2
DNA: TGTGCCAGCTCAGCCTGGGGAATCAATGAGCAGTTCTTC
CDR3: CASSAWGINEQFF

size: .
J: TRBJ2-3
D: TRBD1
V: TRBV5-1
DNA: TGCGCCAGCAGCTTGGGGCAGGGGGCCGCAGATACGCAGTATTTT
CDR3: CASSLGQGAADTQYF

size: .
J: TRBJ2-5
D: .
V: TRBV7-2
DNA: TGTGCCAGCAGCTTAGGGCAGGGGGAGACCCAGTACTTC
CDR3: CASSLGQGETQYF

size: .
J: TRBJ2-1
D: TRBD1
V: TRBV24-1
DNA: TGTGCCACCAGACAGGGGTCCTACAATGAGCAGTTCTTC
CDR3: CATRQGSYNEQFF

size: once
J: TRBJ1-5
D: TRBD1
V: TRBV2
DNA: TGTGCCAGCATTCGGGACAGGGGTACTCAGCCCCAGCATTTT
CDR3: CASIRDRGTQPQHF

size: .
J: TRBJ2-5
D: TRBD1
V: TRBV6-5
DNA: TGTGCCAGCAGTTCCCCGGGACAGGGGATGGAGACCCAGTACTTC
CDR3: CASSSPGQGMETQYF

size: .
J: TRBJ2-1
D: .
V: TRBV19
DNA: TGTGCCAGTAGTGAATCGGCAGGGGACAATGAGCAGTTCTTC
CDR3: CASSESAGDNEQFF

size: .
J: TRBJ1-5
D: TRBD1
V: TRBV7-2
DNA: TGTGCCAGCAGCCCCGGACAGGGTCGGCAGCCCCAGCATTTT
CDR3: CASSPGQGRQPQHF

size: few
J: TRBJ1-2
D: TRBD1
V: TRBV6-5
DNA: TGTGCCAGCAGATCGACAGGGGGCATGTATGGCTACACCTTC
CDR3: CASRSTGGMYGYTF

size: .
J: TRBJ1-6
D: .
V: TRBV5-1
DNA: TGCGCCAGCAGCGGGGGCAACTCCTATAATTCACCCCTCCACTTT
CDR3: CASSGGNSYNSPLHF

size: .
J: TRBJ2-1
D: TRBD2
V: TRBV7-8
DNA: TGTGCCAGCAGCTTTTCCGGACTAGCGGGGAGCTCCTACAATGAGCAGTTCTTC
CDR3: CASSFSGLAGSSYNEQFF

size: .
J: TRBJ1-2
D: .
V: TRBV28
DNA: TGTGCCAGCAGTTCCAACTCAGGGTCCCTCTATGGCTACACCTTC
CDR3: CASSSNSGSLYGYTF

size: .
J: TRBJ1-1
D: TRBD1
V: TRBV27
DNA: TGTGCCAGCAGCCCGGGACAGGGAGTTGAAGCTTTCTTT
CDR3: CASSPGQGVEAFF

size: .
J: TRBJ2-2
D: TRBD1
V: TRBV6-5
DNA: TGTGCCAGCAGCTGGACAGGGACGGACACCGGGGAGCTGTTTTTT
CDR3: CASSWTGTDTGELFF

size: .
J: TRBJ1-2
D: .
V: TRBV3-1/TRBV3-2
DNA: TGTGCCAGCAGCCAAGGATCCACAGCCGGCTACACCTTC
CDR3: CASSQGSTAGYTF

size: .
J: TRBJ2-1
D: .
V: TRBV12-5
DNA: TGTGCTAGTGGTTTTTTCCGGGGGCAGCACAATGAGCAGTTCTTC
CDR3: CASGFFRGQHNEQFF

size: .
J: TRBJ1-2
D: .
V: TRBV4-1
DNA: TGCGCCAGCAGCCAAGGTTCTGGGGGCCGAAAAAACTATGGCTACACCTTC
CDR3: CASSQGSGGRKNYGYTF

size: .
J: TRBJ1-1
D: .
V: TRBV7-2
DNA: TGTGCCAGCACCCTCTTAGTTACAGGGTGGAACACTGAAGCTTTCTTT
CDR3: CASTLLVTGWNTEAFF

size: .
J: TRBJ1-5
D: .
V: TRBV6-6
DNA: TGTGCCAGCAGTTACTTGTGGGGTCAGCCCCAGCATTTT
CDR3: CASSYLWGQPQHF

size: .
J: TRBJ2-3
D: TRBD2
V: TRBV10-3
DNA: TGTGCCATCAGTGGACTAGCGGGGAAGGGAGGGCAGTATTTT
CDR3: CAISGLAGKGGQYF

size: .
J: TRBJ1-2
D: .
V: TRBV6-2/TRBV6-3
DNA: TGTGCCAGCAGTTACGCGGCAGGATATGGCTACACCTTC
CDR3: CASSYAAGYGYTF

size: once
J: TRBJ1-6
D: .
V: TRBV19
DNA: TGTGCGATAGCCCAGACCCTCGGGTCACCCCTCCACTTT
CDR3: CAIAQTLGSPLHF

size: .
J: TRBJ1-1
D: .
V: TRBV27
DNA: TGTGCCAGCAGTTTATCTGCTGGGAACACTGAAGCTTTCTTT
CDR3: CASSLSAGNTEAFF

size: .
J: TRBJ1-6
D: .
V: TRBV9
DNA: TGTGCCAGCAGCGTGGCAGATTATAATTCACCCCTCCACTTT
CDR3: CASSVADYNSPLHF

size: .
J: TRBJ1-1
D: .
V: TRBV20-1
DNA: TGCAGTGCTAGTGTTAGTGACACTGAAGCTTTCTTT
CDR3: CSASVSDTEAFF